The entry below describes one T cell receptor (beta chain). Its antigen is as yet unknown. The sample is drawn from a study of blood T cells in healthy people across ages. Study-wide results and caveats: Possibly confounding the expanded clonotype changes was the fact that donor CMV status was unknown. Naive CD4+ cell counts and diversity both ran higher in long-lived than in aged donors.

Alongside a J-beta primer mix, a sample-barcoded 5' primer served in a second PCR lasting roughly 7 to 12 cycles. Unique molecular identifiers of 12 random nucleotides labeled each cDNA. TCRdb re-analysed the 5' RACE reads in MiXCR, keeping a single row per CDR3 protein. The sample consists of hundreds of thousands of distinct CDR3 sequences, about 20% of them appearing once. The CDR3 length is 16 residues. The V end lost 5 bases, the J end lost 0 bases, and 17 bases lay between the germline ends. Germline V CDR1 and CDR2: PRHDT, FYEKMQ (reference sequence). Every sample had a minimum of 6.5 million PBMCs isolated.

The sequencing sample was made of blood. This TCR was sampled from a man in his 70s in good health. This chain connects TRBV13 to TRBJ2-7; maybe TRBD2 (6 bases). This chain's CDR3 is CASSIASSGPSYEQYF. For the CDR3, the DNA is TGTGCCAGCAGCATCGCCTCCAGCGGGCCCTCCTACGAGCAGTACTTC.